Below, 19 T cell receptor beta chains from the same sample are listed, as sequenced in a study of T cells expressing NK-cell markers. TCRdb re-analyzed the 5' RACE reads; it lists each CDR3 protein once, without DNA. Found here are some 390,000 distinct CDR3 sequences; the top ten clones hold over 8.5%. Sequencing was carried out using blood T cells: a sorted CD56 or NKG2C T cell subset, CD4+ or CD8+ T cells, or bulk PBMC T cells (not recorded which). These receptors came from a woman between 50 and 59 years old in good health.

The chain recombines TRBV3-1 with TRBJ2-1; with no DNA, the TCRdb D assignment of TRBD2 cannot be verified. In germline, CDR1 is LGHDT, CDR2 YNNKEL (reference sequence). CDR3 length equals 13 residues. The CDR3 region is CASSRSGYNEQFF.

The rearrangement links TRBV19 to TRBJ2-1; lacking DNA, the TRBD2 call made by TCRdb goes unchecked. The germline V gene encodes CDR1 LNHDA and CDR2 SQIVND (reference sequence). This CDR3 region has 15 residues. The CDR3 region is CASSSGGLGRYEQFF.

The genes are TRBV3-1 and TRBJ2-1; the D call from TCRdb, TRBD1, cannot be confirmed without DNA. This CDR3 has 16 residues. The germline CDR1 and CDR2 sequences are LGHDT and YNNKEL (reference sequence). The CDR3 region is CASSQPDKPTYNEQFF.

The chain couples TRBV10-2 to TRBJ2-7. The CDR3 spans 13 residues. CDR1 and CDR2 from the germline V gene are WSHSY and SAAADI. The CDR3 reads CASSGGTRTEQYF.

The chain uses TRBV7-8 and TRBJ2-1; TCRdb indicates TRBD2, and absent DNA this call remains unverified. Per germline, CDR1 SGHVS and CDR2 FQNEAQ. The CDR3 consists of 18 residues. The CDR3 is CASSLSFLGLESYNEQFF.

This sequence joins TRBV30 and TRBJ2-1; TCRdb returns TRBD1, unconfirmable since there is no DNA. This CDR3 has 15 amino acids. The germline CDR1 and CDR2 sequences are GTSNPN and SVGIG (reference sequence). The CDR3 here is CAWTMGQGAYNEQFF.

J is TRBJ2-7 and V is TRBV28; TCRdb names TRBD1, which stays unverified in the absence of DNA. The CDR3 runs 13 residues. Germline values: CDR1 MDHEN, CDR2 SYDVKM. The CDR3 here is CASSGTGGYEQYF.

The chain is built from TRBV6-6 and TRBJ2-7; there is no DNA to check the TCRdb D call of TRBD1. Germline V CDR1 and CDR2: MNHNY, SVGAGI (reference sequence). CDR3 length equals 15 residues. CDR3 residues: CASSYLLMGEDEQYF.

The chain recombines TRBV5-1 with TRBJ2-1; TCRdb outputs TRBD2, but without DNA this stays unchecked. The CDR3 has 15 amino acids. From germline, CDR1 is SGHRS and CDR2 YFSETQ. The CDR3 protein is CASSFTSMGQYEQFF.

V and J are TRBV27 and TRBJ1-4; without DNA, the TCRdb call of TRBD1 cannot be checked. CDR3 length equals 13 residues. CDR1 is MNHEY and CDR2 is SMNVEV in the germline V gene (reference sequence). CDR3: CATYDRQHEKLFF.

V gene TRBV5-4 combines with J gene TRBJ2-2; TCRdb calls TRBD2, which cannot be checked without DNA. This CDR3 spans 15 amino acids. Germline CDR1 SGHNT, CDR2 YYREEE (reference sequence). The CDR3: CASSLAQTNTGELFF.

The J gene is TRBJ2-1, the V gene TRBV10-3; TCRdb gives TRBD1 as the D gene, but with no DNA this cannot be confirmed. The germline gives CDR1 ENHRY, CDR2 SYGVKD. CDR3 length: 13 residues. The CDR3 spells CAISGPGYNEQFF.

V usage is TRBV3-1 and J usage is TRBJ1-1. The length of the CDR3 is 13 residues. Germline V gives CDR1 LGHDT, CDR2 YNNKEL (reference sequence). The chain's CDR3 is CASSQVLSGKAFF. Supplemented by reference TRBV3-1 and TRBJ1-1, the full variable domain reads DTAVSQTPKYLVTQMGNDKSIKCEQNLGHDTMYWYKQDSKKFLKIMFSYNNKELIINETVPNRFSPKSPDKAHLNLHINSLELGDSAVYFCASSQVLSGKAFFGQGTRLTVV.

The J gene is TRBJ2-1, the V gene TRBV20-1; TCRdb's D gene call, TRBD2, goes unchecked for lack of DNA. The CDR3 runs to 15 residues. From germline, CDR1 is DFQATT and CDR2 SNEGSKA (reference sequence). The CDR3 sequence is CSARKSGRQNNEQFF.

The chain combines TRBV7-9 with TRBJ1-4; TCRdb's D gene call, TRBD1, goes unchecked for lack of DNA. This CDR3 has 14 amino acids. Germline CDR1 reads SEHNR; CDR2 reads FQNEAQ (reference sequence). The CDR3 protein is CASSYSGASEKLFF. The full variable domain, with the rest looked up from reference TRBV7-9 and TRBJ1-4, is DTGVSQNPRHKITKRGQNVTFRCDPISEHNRLYWYRQTLGQGPEFLTYFQNEAQLEKSRLLSDRFSAERPKGSFSTLEIQRTEQGDSAMYLCASSYSGASEKLFFGSGTQLSVL.

V is TRBV7-9 and J is TRBJ2-3; absent DNA, TCRdb's TRBD1 call cannot be checked. Germline assignment: CDR1 SEHNR and CDR2 FQNEAQ (reference sequence). This CDR3 has 17 residues. The CDR3: CASSLGRQGHGRDTQYF.

The chain uses TRBV7-8 and TRBJ2-7; TCRdb indicates TRBD2, and absent DNA this call remains unverified. From germline, CDR1 is SGHVS and CDR2 FQNEAQ. CDR3 length equals 15 residues. CDR3 region: CASSLSLGTNYEQYF.

The chain combines TRBV20-1 with TRBJ2-2; the D call of TRBD2 rests on TCRdb alone, since no DNA is present to check it. Germline V gene lookup returns CDR1 DFQATT and CDR2 SNEGSKA (reference sequence). This CDR3 comprises 17 residues. CDR3 region: CSAQKRGGRAQTGELFF.

The chain uses TRBV12-5 and TRBJ2-2; absent DNA, TCRdb's TRBD2 call cannot be checked. Germline loops: CDR1 LGHNT, CDR2 FRNRAP. The CDR3 has 20 amino acids. This CDR3 reads CASGPFTSGIVRLDTGELFF.